Each of the 14 T cell receptor beta chains below was sequenced from the same sample in a study of blood T cell repertoires in COVID-19. Assay used: immunoSEQ multiplex PCR; TCRdb lists only in-frame clones, some missing. The table records 160,000 or so clones, approximately 80% of them present only once. Sequenced sample: peripheral blood. Receptors originate from a woman aged 80 or older with acute or convalescent COVID-19.

The J gene is TRBJ1-1, the V gene TRBV11-2, with D possibly matching TRBD1 (5 bases). The CDR3 loop spans 18 amino acids. Trimming took off 6 bases at V and 1 base at J, with 24 bases between the two ends. CDR1 and CDR2 from the germline V gene are SGHAT and FQNNGV. CDR3 protein: CASRFKTYRSLKNTEAFF. The CDR3 DNA reads as TGTGCCAGCAGATTTAAGACATACAGGAGCTTAAAGAACACTGAAGCTTTCTTT. Full variable domain (remainder filled in from reference TRBV11-2 and TRBJ1-1): EAGVAQSPRYKIIEKRQSVAFWCNPISGHATLYWYQQILGQGPKLLIQFQNNGVVDDSQLPKDRFSAERLKGVDSTLKIQPAKLEDSAVYLCASRFKTYRSLKNTEAFFGQGTRLTVV.

This rearrangement joins TRBV12-3 or TRBV12-4 to TRBJ2-7, with 10 positions matching TRBD1. Unmatched junction bases numbered 3, after V lost 4 bases and J lost 6 bases. This CDR3 region has 13 residues. The CDR3 nucleotides read TGTGCCAGCAGTTCGGGACAGGGGCGCGAGCAGTACTTC. Its translation: CASSSGQGREQYF.

The rearrangement links TRBV6-5 to TRBJ1-1, with D maybe TRBD1 (6 bases). Trimming cost V 6 bases and J 3 bases, with 8 bases left between them. CDR1 is MNHEY, CDR2 SVGAGI, per germline. This CDR3 spans 12 amino acids. CDR3 DNA: TGTGCCAGCAGAGGGGGGGACACTGAAGCTTTCTTT. Protein product: CASRGGDTEAFF.

This chain connects TRBV6-2 or TRBV6-3 to TRBJ1-2, with D tentatively TRBD1 (5 bases). V was shortened by 2 bases and J by 6 bases, with 16 bases between the two germline ends. CDR3 length equals 15 residues. CDR1 and CDR2 from the germline V gene are MNHEY and SVGEGT. The CDR3 coding sequence is TGTGCCAGCAGTTACCCCGTGGAGGGACCGGATGGCTACACCTTC. Its translation: CASSYPVEGPDGYTF.

This chain connects TRBV2 to TRBJ1-4; 9 nucleotides match TRBD1. CDR1 and CDR2 from the germline V gene are SNHLY and FYNNEI. CDR3 size: 15 residues. V trimming: 5 bases; J trimming: 3 bases; junction bases outside the gene matches: 4. CDR3 in amino acids: CASSLQGAPNEKLFF. The CDR3, as DNA: TGTGCCAGCAGTCTACAGGGGGCGCCTAATGAAAAACTGTTTTTT.

This chain links TRBV18 with TRBJ1-2; D is uncertain. The CDR3 has 13 amino acids. CDR1 and CDR2 from the germline V gene are KGHSH and LQKENI. V lost 2 bases, J lost 4 bases, and 8 bases lay in between. CDR3 DNA: TGTGCCAGCTCACCAGACAAGAGCTATGGCTACACCTTC. Protein sequence: CASSPDKSYGYTF.

The chain joins TRBV18 to TRBJ2-2; TRBD1 agrees at 7 bases. The CDR3 covers 15 residues. Trimming at V came to 4 bases and at J to 2 bases, leaving 4 bases not matched to a gene. Germline assignment: CDR1 KGHSH and CDR2 LQKENI. The CDR3 DNA follows: TGTGCCAGCTCACTTGGACAGGCCAACACCGGGGAGCTGTTTTTT. As protein: CASSLGQANTGELFF.

This clone showed up just a few times. The chain employs TRBV21-1 and TRBJ2-7; the table's D gene call, TRBD1, was not cross checked with the DNA. TRBV21-1 is a recognized pseudogene. The length of the CDR3 is 19 residues. This chain's CDR3 is CASSQGGVSHSFVTYEQYF. CDR3 DNA: TGTGCCAGCAGCCAGGGCGGCGTTTCCCACTCCTTTGTTACCTACGAGCAGTACTTC.

This rearrangement joins TRBV11-3 to TRBJ2-1; 11 bases agree with TRBD2. J lost 9 bases, V lost 3 bases, and 4 bases had no gene match. From germline, CDR1 is SGHNT and CDR2 YENEEA. The CDR3 consists of 14 residues. CDR3 residues: CASSLLAGGTEQFF. CDR3 nucleotide sequence: TGTGCCAGCAGCTTGCTAGCGGGGGGTACTGAGCAGTTCTTC.

The chain combines TRBV5-1 with TRBJ1-1, with 8 nucleotides matching TRBD1. This CDR3 region has 16 residues. The junction had 9 bases not matched to a gene; V was cut back by 0 bases and J by 5 bases. Looked up from germline, CDR1 is SGHRS and CDR2 is YFSETQ. The CDR3 loop is CASSLGQGASGTEAFF. The DNA for the CDR3 is TGCGCCAGCAGCTTGGGCCAGGGGGCGAGTGGGACTGAAGCTTTCTTT.

This sequence joins TRBV5-8 and TRBJ2-2, with 7 bases lining up with TRBD1. Germline V gene data show CDR1 as SGHTS and CDR2 as YDEGEE. The V gene end was trimmed by 4 bases and the J gene end by 5 bases; junction bases not matched to a gene: 5. The CDR3 is 14 amino acids. CDR3 nucleotides: TGTGCCAGCAGCCTGACAGGGAGAACCGGGGAGCTGTTTTTT. Translation: CASSLTGRTGELFF.

The V gene is TRBV7-2, the J gene TRBJ1-5, with TRBD1 matching 7 bases. CDR3 length equals 13 residues. V lost 4 bases, J lost 5 bases, and 2 bases stayed unmatched. Germline assignment: CDR1 SGHTA and CDR2 FQGNSA. The CDR3 sequence: CASSSQGDQPQHF. CDR3 nucleotide sequence: TGTGCCAGCAGCTCTCAGGGGGATCAGCCCCAGCATTTT.

The V call is TRBV19, the J call TRBJ2-3, with 11 positions matching TRBD1. CDR3 size: 14 residues. V lost 9 bases, J lost 3 bases, and 5 bases stayed unmatched. CDR1 is LNHDA and CDR2 is SQIVND in the germline V gene (reference sequence). The CDR3 is CASKDRGRTDTQYF. The CDR3 nucleotides read TGTGCCAGCAAGGACAGGGGGCGTACAGATACGCAGTATTTT.

V and J are TRBV10-1 and TRBJ2-3, with 10 positions matching TRBD2. The CDR3 consists of 17 residues. With 2 bases clipped from V and 0 bases from J, the junction kept 5 bases outside the gene matches. Germline-derived CDR1 and CDR2 are WNHNN and SYGVQD (reference sequence). The CDR3 protein is CASSESSGGPSTDTQYF. In DNA form, the CDR3 reads TGCGCCAGCAGTGAGAGTAGCGGGGGGCCTAGCACAGATACGCAGTATTTT.